These T cell receptor beta chains were read from a single sample in a study of cytomegalovirus exposure and HLA in healthy donors. Sequencing used immunoSEQ multiplex PCR; TCRdb keeps in-frame clones, though not all of them. The top ten clones hold 6.6% of a sample with 130,000 or so clones, approximately 69% of them seen once. Input material: PBMCs. These receptor sequences come from a man aged 35 to 55 in good health and CMV-seropositive. The CDR3 runs from the conserved cysteine through the conserved F or W. Only part of the rows carry a size: once, few, many, or a class if the clone is expanded.

12,TRBV6-5,-,CASSRLAGEQFF
15,TRBV7-9,-,CASSLVSGGGEKLFF
15,TRBV28,-,CASSRLRVASYEQYF
15,TRBV7-2,-,CASSLGATENSPLHF
14,TRBV19,-,CASSPTGGNQPQHF
17,TRBV15,few,CATSNRKGGASNQPQHF
18,TRBV7-2,few,CASSLEGSGRGGTDTQYF
19,TRBV19,few,CASSIRGQGAPLDTGELFF
16,TRBV5-5,-,CASSLSPTGINYGYTF
12,TRBV29-1,-,CSVDKGAYEQYF
12,TRBV5-1,-,CASSPHYNEQFF
15,TRBV5-1,-,CASSPGTGLYNEQFF
11,TRBV6-5,-,CASRAGPYYTF
16,TRBV27,-,CASSLRDRGHNSPLHF
15,TRBV25-1,-,CASGRGAPNTGELFF
13,TRBV5-4,-,CASRLGTVGELFF
13,TRBV12-5,few,CASGLAGQGEQFF
14,TRBV6-5,-,CASSQRDSGYEQYF
13,TRBV11-2,-,CASSPYYTGELFF
13,TRBV10-2,-,CASSESGGNSQHF
13,TRBV19,-,CASKTRGHQPQHF
14,TRBV4-2,-,CASSFNGGGDTQYF
15,TRBV7-8,-,CASTRIGGAGYGYTF
19,TRBV7-9,-,CASSLRSTGLAGGGHEQYF
14,TRBV27,-,CASSLPDRPYEQYF
15,TRBV7-9,-,CASSLIGASNYGYTF
16,TRBV2,-,CASGSDTGARGQPQHF
12,TRBV12-5,-,CASGLQGIEAFF
18,TRBV23-1,-,CASSQSRTGPYSNQPQHF
14,TRBV2,-,CASSQADITDTQYF
12,TRBV11-2,-,CASSLQGNGYTF
15,TRBV4-2,-,CASSYSSGEYNEQFF
11,TRBV2,-,CASSPRETQYF
15,TRBV10-3,-,CAISGLTGGYTEAFF
11,TRBV29-1,-,CSALAMETQYF
13,TRBV6-6,-,CASSLPRSYEQYF
11,TRBV6-5,-,CASRGTDTQYF
14,TRBV5-4,once,CASSPPHDSYEQYF
12,TRBV30,-,CAWRTMNTEAFF
14,TRBV5-1,-,CASKGQAATGELFF
15,TRBV18,-,CASSPDVGSSYEQYF
14,TRBV6-5,-,CASSPRQANTEAFF
15,TRBV5-8,-,CASSIRGPGANVLTF
16,TRBV28,few,CASSPSRGRGADTQYF
14,TRBV19,-,CASSTLAGYNEQFF
13,TRBV19,-,CASSKDRFGGYTF
15,TRBV7-8,-,CASSLDGTSSYEQYF
15,TRBV12-5,-,CASGLGAGAKNIQYF
14,TRBV25-1,-,CASSERGGAEEAFF
14,TRBV6-5,-,CASSSTLSNQPQHF
16,TRBV28,few,CASSKRGGPTRNIQYF
17,TRBV5-1,-,CASSLGPKQGPLYGYTF
16,TRBV5-6,-,CASSTGTGMRSGELFF
13,TRBV19,-,CASSISGNYGYTF
13,TRBV29-1,-,CSVDRGQATEAFF
16,TRBV7-9,-,CSSSSRLAGVGDTQYF
12,TRBV29-1,-,CSVIFSTDTQYF
16,TRBV28,-,CASSSSGGAGSYEQYF
14,TRBV5-4,-,CASSFWAGRETQYF
15,TRBV14,-,CASSQLLTSANEQFF